The next 23 T cell receptor beta chains were all read from a single sample in a study of blood T cell repertoires in COVID-19. Profiled with immunoSEQ multiplex PCR; TCRdb holds only in-frame clones, not every one. The table includes about 220,000 clones, around 82% detected once. The sequenced sample was peripheral blood. The receptors derive from a woman aged 25 to 39 who had recovered from COVID-19.

The chain carries TRBV19 and TRBJ2-1; 13 bases align to TRBD2. Germline V gives CDR1 LNHDA, CDR2 SQIVND (reference sequence). The CDR3 sequence is 17 residues long. With V trimmed by 6 bases and J by 9 bases, 14 bases remained unmatched. This chain's CDR3 is CASSPPTSGRSLSEQFF. The CDR3 region has the DNA TGTGCCAGTAGCCCCCCGACTAGCGGGAGGTCCCTTAGTGAGCAGTTCTTC. Full variable domain (remainder filled in from reference TRBV19 and TRBJ2-1): DGGITQSPKYLFRKEGQNVTLSCEQNLNHDAMYWYRQDPGQGLRLIYYSQIVNDFQKGDIAEGYSVSREKKESFPLTVTSAQKNPTAFYLCASSPPTSGRSLSEQFFGPGTRLTVL.

The chain carries TRBV12-5 and TRBJ2-2, with unresolved D. The CDR3 is 14 amino acids. CDR1 and CDR2 (germline): LGHNT, FRNRAP. The V end lost 6 bases, the J end lost 6 bases, and 14 bases lay between the germline ends. Written as DNA, the CDR3 is TGTGCTAGTGGCCCTTACGGTAGTTCCGGGGAGCTGTTTTTT. Translation gives CASGPYGSSGELFF.

The gene calls are TRBV6-6 and TRBJ1-5, with a possible D match to TRBD1 (6 bases). The CDR3 has 14 amino acids. CDR1 is MNHNY, CDR2 SVGAGI, per germline (reference sequence). Between the trimmed V and J ends, which lost 7 bases and 9 bases, there was a span of 19 bases. The DNA of the CDR3 is TGTGCCAGCATGCCGGACGGGCTAGGGGGGCCCCAGCATTTT. This gives the protein CASMPDGLGGPQHF.

This rearrangement joins TRBV18 to TRBJ1-4; D is uncertain. CDR1 and CDR2 (germline): KGHSH, LQKENI. V was trimmed by 6 bases and J by 0 bases, leaving 17 bases between them. The CDR3 runs to 17 residues. The CDR3 sequence is CASSPPFQEATNEKLFF. CDR3 in DNA: TGTGCCAGCTCCCCCCCCTTTCAGGAAGCAACTAATGAAAAACTGTTTTTT.

The chain recombines TRBV4-1 with TRBJ1-5; D uncertain. The germline CDR1 and CDR2 sequences are MGHRA and YSYEKL. The CDR3 runs 16 residues. Deletions cut 0 bases from V and 4 bases from J, with 13 bases between. CDR3 loop: CASSQEGRGFNQPQHF. The CDR3 nucleotides read TGCGCCAGCAGCCAAGAAGGCCGGGGATTTAATCAGCCCCAGCATTTT.

The rearrangement joins TRBV28 to TRBJ2-2, with 9 bases fitting TRBD2. This CDR3 region has 15 residues. CDR1 and CDR2 (germline): MDHEN, SYDVKM. V lost 7 bases and J lost 9; bases outside the gene matches: 12. The CDR3 coding sequence is TGTGCCAGCACCAAAAGCGGGGGGCCGGCCCGGGAGCTGTTTTTT. Translation: CASTKSGGPARELFF.

This chain joins TRBV6-5 and TRBJ1-3, with 8 bases that match TRBD1. Germline V CDR1 and CDR2: MNHEY, SVGAGI. The CDR3 runs to 15 residues. V gave up 5 bases and J gave up 5 bases; unmatched junction bases: 8. This CDR3 reads CASSTPRTGRNTIYF. CDR3 DNA sequence: TGTGCCAGCAGTACCCCGAGGACAGGGCGAAACACCATATATTTT.

This clone was recorded a few times. The rearrangement links TRBV29-1 to TRBJ2-7; D gene ambiguous. CDR1 is SQVTM, CDR2 ANQGSEA, per germline. The CDR3 extends over 11 amino acids. V was shortened by 5 bases and J by 4 bases, with 9 bases between the two germline ends. The CDR3 reads CSVILSYEQYF. DNA for the CDR3: TGCAGCGTTATACTGTCTTACGAGCAGTACTTC.

The V and J genes are TRBV6-5 and TRBJ1-2; TRBD1 aligns across 8 bases. The V gene end was trimmed by 6 bases and the J gene end by 4 bases; junction bases not matched to a gene: 7. The germline CDR1 and CDR2 sequences are MNHEY and SVGAGI. The CDR3 has 14 residues. The CDR3 DNA follows: TGTGCCAGCAGAAAAGGACAGGGAGGCTATGGCTACACCTTC. Amino acid sequence: CASRKGQGGYGYTF.

As concerns this clone: The junction departs from the called germline gene at one end, perhaps through a read error. This chain links TRBV28 with TRBJ1-1, with 7 bases lining up with TRBD1. Germline lookup yields CDR1 MDHEN and CDR2 SYDVKM. CDR3 size: 14 residues. The CDR3 here is CAISAGTANTEAFF. In nucleotides, the CDR3 is TGTGCCATCAGTGCCGGGACAGCTAACACTGAAGCTTTCTTT.

The V and J genes are TRBV7-5 and TRBJ2-1; the table's D call of TRBD1 was not tested on the DNA. TRBV7-5 represents a pseudogene. This CDR3 comprises 13 residues. Here the CDR3 reads CVRSPTGINEQFF. The CDR3 coding sequence is TGTGTCAGAAGCCCGACAGGGATCAATGAGCAGTTCTTC.

V usage is TRBV6-5 and J usage is TRBJ2-2, with TRBD1 matching 9 bases. Losses at the gene ends were 6 bases for V and 4 bases for J; bases not matched to a gene: 3. In germline, CDR1 is MNHEY, CDR2 SVGAGI. This CDR3 comprises 14 residues. The CDR3 here is CASRRQGGTGELFF. CDR3 nucleotides: TGTGCCAGCAGACGACAGGGGGGCACCGGGGAGCTGTTTTTT.

This clone rates as large. This chain links TRBV29-1 with TRBJ1-4, with 9 bases matching TRBD1. J was trimmed by 8 bases and V by 6 bases; bases with no gene match: 10. CDR1 and CDR2 (germline): SQVTM, ANQGSEA. The CDR3 runs to 14 residues. As DNA, the CDR3 is TGCAGCGTCGTTCAACAGGGGGCGGCGGAAAAACTGTTTTTT. This sequence encodes CSVVQQGAAEKLFF.

The chain employs TRBV10-3 and TRBJ2-1; 9 bases match TRBD2. Germline CDR1 and CDR2: ENHRY and SYGVKD. Trimming took 6 bases from V and 7 from J; bases not matched to a gene: 10. This CDR3 spans 15 amino acids. The CDR3 DNA is TGTGCCATCAGCAATAGCGGGAGAGATGGGAATGAGCAGTTCTTC. This codes for CAISNSGRDGNEQFF.

This chain uses TRBV2 with TRBJ1-3; no definite D call. CDR1 SNHLY and CDR2 FYNNEI come from the germline V gene. This CDR3 comprises 15 residues. Trimming left V 4 bases short and J 0 bases short, with 10 bases between. The CDR3 DNA reads as TGTGCCAGCAGTGTCCACCCGAGCTCTGGAAACACCATATATTTT. It codes for CASSVHPSSGNTIYF. Drawing the rest from reference TRBV2 and TRBJ1-3, the complete variable domain is EPEVTQTPSHQVTQMGQEVILRCVPISNHLYFYWYRQILGQKVEFLVSFYNNEISEKSEIFDDQFSVERPDGSNFTLKIRSTKLEDSAMYFCASSVHPSSGNTIYFGEGSWLTVV.

This clone was detected a few times. The junction differs from germline at one of its ends, possibly a read error. J is TRBJ2-5 and V is TRBV7-6, with D possibly being TRBD1 (5 bases). This CDR3 spans 19 amino acids. CDR1 and CDR2 (germline): SGHVS, FNYEAQ. CDR3 DNA sequence: TGTGCCAGCACCTTATTTGCCAAGGATTATTCAGGGAAGAGGGAGACCCAGTACTTC. Encoded protein: CASTLFAKDYSGKRETQYF. The full variable domain, completed using reference TRBV7-6 and TRBJ2-5, is GAGVSQSPRYKVTKRGQDVALRCDPISGHVSLYWYRQALGQGPEFLTYFNYEAQQDKSGLPNDRFSAERPEGSISTLTIQRTEQRDSAMYRCASTLFAKDYSGKRETQYFGPGTRLLVL.

The V call is TRBV15, the J call TRBJ1-1, with TRBD1 identical over 12 bases. Germline V gives CDR1 LNHNV, CDR2 YYDKDF (reference sequence). This CDR3 is 16 amino acids long. V dropped 0 bases and J dropped 6; count of bases not matched to a gene: 5. The CDR3 is CATSREWDRGQAEAFF. Written as DNA, the CDR3 is TGTGCCACCAGCAGAGAGTGGGACAGGGGGCAAGCTGAAGCTTTCTTT.

The chain has TRBV3-1 (or the pseudogene TRBV3-2) and TRBJ1-4; maybe TRBD1 (6 bases). Germline loops: CDR1 LGHDT, CDR2 YNNKEL (reference sequence). V shed 1 base and J shed 7 bases, with 13 bases lying between them. The CDR3 has 15 residues. CDR3 sequence reads: CASSQAAGAVEKLFF. Written as DNA, the CDR3 is TGTGCCAGCAGCCAAGCCGCAGGGGCGGTTGAAAAACTGTTTTTT.

This rearrangement joins TRBV5-1 to TRBJ1-2; TRBD1 matches at 9 bases. V lost 2 bases and J lost 4; bases outside the gene matches: 3. This CDR3 is 14 amino acids long. The germline gives CDR1 SGHRS, CDR2 YFSETQ. DNA of the CDR3: TGCGCCAGCAGCTTAGGACAGGGGACCTATGGCTACACCTTC. Protein: CASSLGQGTYGYTF.

The rearrangement links TRBV28 to TRBJ2-3, with TRBD2 matching over 8 bases. This CDR3 spans 19 amino acids. Germline V gene data show CDR1 as MDHEN and CDR2 as SYDVKM. J was trimmed by 2 bases and V by 5 bases; bases with no gene match: 18. The chain's CDR3 is CASSHAGGRTGAITDTQYF. As DNA, the CDR3 is TGTGCCAGCAGTCACGCGGGGGGACGCACCGGGGCGATCACAGATACGCAGTATTTT.

This clone was counted between two and nine times. The V call is TRBV5-4, the J call TRBJ2-7, with a possible D match to TRBD2 (6 bases). The CDR3 covers 18 residues. CDR1 and CDR2 (germline): SGHNT, YYREEE (reference sequence). Trimming took off 2 bases at V and 1 base at J, with 22 bases between the two ends. CDR3 DNA sequence: TGTGCCAGCAGCTTCAGGTTTCGTATACGGGGGATATCCTACGAGCAGTACTTC. Amino acids: CASSFRFRIRGISYEQYF.

The chain is built from TRBV6-2 or TRBV6-3 and TRBJ2-1, with 9 bases aligning to TRBD2. Germline trimming cut 3 bases from V and 7 bases from J; bases unmatched to any gene: 10. The germline V gene encodes CDR1 MNHEY and CDR2 SVGEGT. This CDR3 comprises 16 residues. The CDR3 DNA sequence: TGTGCCAGCAGTTATTGGCGGGAGGGCCGAGAAAATGAGCAGTTCTTC. Encoded protein: CASSYWREGRENEQFF.

This clone was observed a handful of times. The V call is TRBV28, the J call TRBJ2-7; D might be TRBD2 (6 bases). CDR3 length: 14 amino acids. V gave up 6 bases and J gave up 2 bases, with 14 bases separating them. Germline CDR1 MDHEN, CDR2 SYDVKM. The CDR3 protein is CASRDPSETYEQYF. CDR3 sequence (DNA): TGTGCCAGCAGAGACCCTAGCGAAACCTACGAGCAGTACTTC.